The 29 T cell receptor beta chains below were found in one sample sequenced in a study of blood T cell repertoires in COVID-19. TCRdb's copy holds only in-frame clones and misses some; the assay was immunoSEQ multiplex PCR. The table has 350,000 or so clones, roughly 89% seen once. The sequenced material came from peripheral blood. These receptors originate from a woman aged 55-70 years with COVID-19, enrolled during active disease.

V usage is TRBV6-5 and J usage is TRBJ2-7, with 8 bases that match TRBD1. The CDR3 runs 15 residues. CDR1 is MNHEY, CDR2 SVGAGI, per germline. The trim removed 5 bases at V and 0 bases at J, leaving 6 bases unmatched. The DNA for the CDR3 is TGTGCCAGCAGTCCAAGGACAGGGAACTCCTACGAGCAGTACTTC. Its protein is CASSPRTGNSYEQYF.

With respect to this clone: Within the sample, other DNA sequences also encode this same CDR3. The chain recombines TRBV3-1 (or the pseudogene TRBV3-2) with TRBJ2-7, with TRBD1 identical over 9 bases. Trimming cost V 4 bases and J 4 bases; bases outside gene matches: 2. In germline, CDR1 is LGHDT, CDR2 YNNKEL (reference sequence). CDR3 size: 13 residues. CDR3 loop: CASSRGQGYEQYF. The CDR3 DNA reads TGTGCCAGCAGCCGAGGACAGGGGTACGAGCAGTACTTC.

The rearrangement joins TRBV5-4 to TRBJ2-7; D might be TRBD1 (5 bases). The CDR3 totals 15 residues. V was shortened by 4 bases and J by 0 bases, with 14 bases between the two germline ends. The V gene's germline CDR1 is SGHNT and CDR2 YYREEE (reference sequence). The CDR3 sequence: CASSPDSQSSYEQYF. For the CDR3, the DNA is TGTGCCAGCAGCCCCGACAGTCAAAGCTCCTACGAGCAGTACTTC.

This chain joins TRBV27 and TRBJ2-7; D might be TRBD2 (6 bases). Germline V gives CDR1 MNHEY, CDR2 SMNVEV (reference sequence). V was shortened by 0 bases and J by 2 bases, with 11 bases between the two germline ends. This CDR3 spans 15 amino acids. The CDR3: CASSLSGGETYEQYF. In nucleotides, the CDR3 is TGTGCCAGCAGTTTATCGGGCGGGGAAACCTACGAGCAGTACTTC.

This clone was recorded once. V and J are TRBV11-2 and TRBJ1-2, with D unclear. The CDR3 is made up of 15 amino acids. CDR1 and CDR2 from the germline V gene are SGHAT and FQNNGV. Trimming took 5 bases from V and 3 from J, leaving 16 bases between them. The CDR3 loop reads CASSPGRALYYGYTF. As DNA, the CDR3 is TGTGCCAGCAGCCCGGGGAGAGCCCTATACTATGGCTACACCTTC.

The genes are TRBV28 and TRBJ1-1; TRBD1 agrees at 10 bases. Looked up from germline, CDR1 is MDHEN and CDR2 is SYDVKM. Trimming at V came to 3 bases and at J to 5 bases, leaving 6 bases not matched to a gene. This CDR3 contains 15 residues. The CDR3 DNA follows: TGTGCCAGCAGTTTGGGGACAGGGGTGATGACTGAAGCTTTCTTT. Translating gives CASSLGTGVMTEAFF.

This rearrangement joins TRBV15 to TRBJ2-5; TRBD2 aligns across 8 bases. The V and J ends lost 0 bases and 3 bases, in that order; junction bases with no gene match: 6. Germline CDR1 is LNHNV and CDR2 is YYDKDF (reference sequence). The CDR3 sequence is 16 residues long. In DNA, the CDR3 is TGTGCCACCAGCAGAGATCTCGGGGGGGCCAAAGAGACCCAGTACTTC. Its protein is CATSRDLGGAKETQYF.

The chain's CDR3 is CAIRGLQRGDTQYF. DNA for the CDR3: TGTGCCATCAGGGGACTCCAGCGCGGGGATACGCAGTATTTT. The chain has TRBV27 and TRBJ2-3; D might be TRBD1 or TRBD2, each matching 6 bases. This CDR3 has 14 amino acids. V lost 10 bases and J lost 6, with 20 bases in between. Germline V gives CDR1 MNHEY, CDR2 SMNVEV (reference sequence).

The table lists this clone with a few counts. The chain couples TRBV29-1 to TRBJ1-3, with D possibly matching TRBD1 (5 bases). V gave up 4 bases and J gave up 2 bases, with 21 bases separating them. The CDR3 covers 17 residues. Germline V gene data show CDR1 as SQVTM and CDR2 as ANQGSEA. The CDR3 coding sequence is TGCAGCGTTGTCCGGGGGGACCTCGGATCCCCTGGAAACACCATATATTTT. Translated, it gives CSVVRGDLGSPGNTIYF.

This chain connects TRBV30 to TRBJ2-1, with 9 bases identical to TRBD1. Trimming cost V 2 bases and J 9 bases; bases outside gene matches: 8. CDR1 and CDR2 from the germline V gene are GTSNPN and SVGIG (reference sequence). The CDR3 totals 14 residues. CDR3 coding DNA: TGTGCCTGGAGTCGGGACAGGGAAGGAGGTGAGCAGTTCTTC. Translating it yields CAWSRDREGGEQFF. The variable domain in full, completed from reference TRBV30 and TRBJ2-1, reads SQTIHQWPATLVQPVGSPLSLECTVEGTSNPNLYWYRQAAGRGLQLLFYSVGIGQISSEVPQNLSASRPQDRQFILSSKKLLLSDSGFYLCAWSRDREGGEQFFGPGTRLTVL.

This clone was found once. The rearrangement joins TRBV25-1 to TRBJ2-7; 9 bases are a match to TRBD1. The CDR3 consists of 14 residues. Germline values: CDR1 MGHDK, CDR2 SYGVNS. After removal of 4 bases from V and 7 bases from J, the junction contained 8 bases not matched to a gene. In DNA form, the CDR3 reads TGTGCCAGCAGTGTCCGGGGGACAGGGCAGGAGCAGTACTTC. Amino acids: CASSVRGTGQEQYF.

This chain's CDR3 is CASSLVQGHSPLHF. CDR3 coding DNA: TGTGCCAGCAGCTTAGTGCAGGGACACTCACCCCTCCACTTT. The chain couples TRBV7-9 to TRBJ1-6, with D tentatively TRBD1 (6 bases). The V end lost 1 base, the J end lost 10 bases, and 11 bases lay between the germline ends. Germline V CDR1 and CDR2: SEHNR, FQNEAQ (reference sequence). There are 14 residues in the CDR3.

V usage is TRBV7-3 and J usage is TRBJ2-4; TRBD1 aligns across 7 bases. The germline V gene has CDR1 SGHTA and CDR2 FQGTGA. The CDR3 loop spans 13 amino acids. V dropped 5 bases and J dropped 10; count of bases not matched to a gene: 8. CDR3 nucleotide sequence: TGTGCCAGCAGCCCGCCGGGACAGCCTATTCAGTACTTC. Translating it yields CASSPPGQPIQYF.

The chain joins TRBV9 to TRBJ2-1; D is unresolved. V was shortened by 0 bases and J by 5 bases, with 12 bases between the two germline ends. Germline lookup yields CDR1 SGDLS and CDR2 YYNGEE. The CDR3 covers 15 residues. CDR3 protein: CASSVDLGVHNEQFF. Here the CDR3 DNA reads TGTGCCAGCAGCGTAGATCTTGGAGTCCACAATGAGCAGTTCTTC.

This chain links TRBV12-2 with TRBJ2-3; whether TRBD2, the table's D call, matches the DNA was not checked. TRBV12-2 is a listed pseudogene. This CDR3 region has 16 residues. CDR3 nucleotides: TGTGCAAGTCGCTTAGCGTTCCGCGGGGGACAAGATACGCAGTATTTT. Protein: CASRLAFRGGQDTQYF.

The chain is built from TRBV5-1 and TRBJ1-6; 9 bases line up with TRBD1. CDR1 is SGHRS, CDR2 YFSETQ, per germline. The CDR3 covers 15 residues. With 3 bases clipped from V and 8 bases from J, the junction kept 6 bases outside the gene matches. In DNA form, the CDR3 reads TGCGCCAGCAGCTACTCGGGACAGGGTGATTCACCCCTCCACTTT. It yields the protein CASSYSGQGDSPLHF.

In DNA form, the CDR3 reads TGTGCCAGCAGCCCCGGACTAGCCCGAACAACGAACAATGAGCAGTTCTTC. Translation gives CASSPGLARTTNNEQFF. J is TRBJ2-1 and V is TRBV9, with TRBD2 identical over 8 bases. Germline trimming cut 4 bases from V and 5 bases from J; bases unmatched to any gene: 14. The CDR3 extends over 17 amino acids. Germline V gene lookup returns CDR1 SGDLS and CDR2 YYNGEE.

The J gene is TRBJ1-1, the V gene TRBV7-9, with D possibly TRBD1 on 5 matching bases. CDR1 SEHNR and CDR2 FQNEAQ come from the germline V gene (reference sequence). The CDR3 spans 14 residues. V lost 5 bases and J lost 4, with 14 bases in between. CDR3 sequence (DNA): TGTGCCAGCAGCGCAAAGGGGTTGGGCACTGAAGCTTTCTTT. Translation gives CASSAKGLGTEAFF.

This clone was seen only once. The chain recombines TRBV5-1 with TRBJ2-1; 8 nucleotides align to TRBD1. Germline V gene data show CDR1 as SGHRS and CDR2 as YFSETQ. The length of the CDR3 is 15 residues. V lost 4 bases and J lost 3; bases outside the gene matches: 6. CDR3 in DNA: TGCGCCAGCAGCCCTGGGACAGGATACTACAATGAGCAGTTCTTC. It is translated as CASSPGTGYYNEQFF.

V gene TRBV3-1 (or the pseudogene TRBV3-2) combines with J gene TRBJ1-4; D is unclear. Germline V CDR1 and CDR2: LGHDT, YNNKEL (reference sequence). The CDR3 is 15 residues long. Trimming cost V 2 bases and J 8 bases, with 15 bases left between them. The CDR3 sequence is CASSQYTARLEKLFF. The CDR3 DNA is TGTGCCAGCAGCCAATACACAGCCAGGTTGGAAAAACTGTTTTTT.

The CDR3 coding sequence is TGTGCCAGCAGCTTGATCCGGGACAGGGGCTACGAGCAGTACTTC. It yields the protein CASSLIRDRGYEQYF. V usage is TRBV7-3 and J usage is TRBJ2-7; 10 bases match TRBD1. The CDR3 length is 15 residues. Trimming at V came to 3 bases and at J to 3 bases, leaving 5 bases not matched to a gene. Per the germline V gene, CDR1 is SGHTA and CDR2 is FQGTGA.

The rearrangement joins TRBV27 to TRBJ2-1; 9 positions match TRBD2. V lost 10 bases and J lost 4; bases outside the gene matches: 17. This CDR3 has 17 residues. Germline V gives CDR1 MNHEY, CDR2 SMNVEV (reference sequence). In DNA, the CDR3 is TGTGCCAAGGGCCCCGGAGCGGGGGGATCCCCTTACAATGAGCAGTTCTTC. Its protein product is CAKGPGAGGSPYNEQFF.

CDR3 amino acids: CASSLSPFHEQFF. CDR3 nucleotide sequence: TGTGCCAGCAGTTTATCTCCGTTTCATGAGCAGTTCTTC. The chain couples TRBV27 to TRBJ2-1, with D unresolved. V was trimmed by 0 bases and J by 8 bases, leaving 8 bases between them. In germline, CDR1 is MNHEY, CDR2 SMNVEV (reference sequence). This CDR3 contains 13 residues.

V is TRBV19 and J is TRBJ1-5, with 8 bases that match TRBD1. V lost 7 bases and J lost 4; bases outside the gene matches: 6. The germline V gene encodes CDR1 LNHDA and CDR2 SQIVND (reference sequence). This CDR3 is built from 14 residues. In nucleotides, the CDR3 is TGTGCCAGTACGGGACAGGCTGCTAATCAGCCCCAGCATTTT. Translated, it gives CASTGQAANQPQHF.

The chain recombines TRBV4-2 with TRBJ1-1, with D possibly being TRBD1 (5 bases). The CDR3 is 15 residues long. The germline CDR1 and CDR2 sequences are LGHNA and YNFKEQ. Trimming pared 4 bases from V and 2 bases from J, leaving 14 bases between. Here the CDR3 DNA reads TGTGCCAGCAGCCGAAGGGGTCAGTACAACACTGAAGCTTTCTTT. Amino acids: CASSRRGQYNTEAFF.

Only one count was recorded for this clone. This chain links TRBV3-1 (or the pseudogene TRBV3-2) with TRBJ1-2; D remains unclear. This CDR3 has 17 residues. V dropped 4 bases and J dropped 4 bases, with 22 bases sitting between them. In germline, CDR1 is LGHDT, CDR2 YNNKEL (reference sequence). The CDR3 nucleotides are TGTGCCAGCAGCCTCCTCAGGCCCCGTTGGGAGGCCTATGGCTACACCTTC. Protein: CASSLLRPRWEAYGYTF.

This chain links TRBV5-1 with TRBJ2-2; 9 bases are shared with TRBD1. Germline trimming cut 6 bases from V and 2 bases from J; bases unmatched to any gene: 8. CDR3 length: 16 residues. Germline-derived CDR1 and CDR2 are SGHRS and YFSETQ. As DNA, the CDR3 is TGCGCCAGCATCGAAACAGGGGGCACTAACACCGGGGAGCTGTTTTTT. Its protein is CASIETGGTNTGELFF.

Notes on this clone: Different DNA sequences within this sample yield the same CDR3. V gene TRBV9 combines with J gene TRBJ1-3; 8 bases match TRBD1. With 3 bases clipped from V and 1 base from J, the junction kept 0 bases outside the gene matches. The CDR3 has 14 residues. CDR1 is SGDLS, CDR2 YYNGEE, per germline. CDR3 protein: CASSGTGSGNTIYF. CDR3 sequence (DNA): TGTGCCAGCAGCGGGACAGGGTCTGGAAACACCATATATTTT.

V usage is TRBV9 and J usage is TRBJ2-3; TRBD2 matches at 8 bases. Trimming removed 4 bases from V and 1 base from J; junction bases left unmatched: 5. CDR1 is SGDLS and CDR2 is YYNGEE in the germline V gene. The CDR3 sequence is 15 residues long. CDR3 sequence: CASSPTGGGTDTQYF. CDR3 in DNA: TGTGCCAGCAGCCCGACGGGGGGGGGCACAGATACGCAGTATTTT.